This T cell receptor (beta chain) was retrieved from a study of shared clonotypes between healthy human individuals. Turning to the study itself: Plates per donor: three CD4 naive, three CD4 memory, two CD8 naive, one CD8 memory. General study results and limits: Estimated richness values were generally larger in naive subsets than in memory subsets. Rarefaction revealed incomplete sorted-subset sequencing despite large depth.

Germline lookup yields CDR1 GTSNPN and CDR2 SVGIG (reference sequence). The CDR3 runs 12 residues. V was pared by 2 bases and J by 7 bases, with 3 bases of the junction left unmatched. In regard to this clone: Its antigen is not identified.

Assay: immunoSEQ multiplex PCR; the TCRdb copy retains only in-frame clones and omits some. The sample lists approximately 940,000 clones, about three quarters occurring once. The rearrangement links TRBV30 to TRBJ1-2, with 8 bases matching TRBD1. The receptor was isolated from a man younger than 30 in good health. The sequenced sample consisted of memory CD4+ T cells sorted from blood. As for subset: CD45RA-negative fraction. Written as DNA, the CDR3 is TGTGCCTGGAGTCATACAGGGGGTGGCTACACCTTC. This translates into CAWSHTGGGYTF.